What follows describes a single T cell receptor beta chain. The sample is drawn from a study of blood T cell repertoires in COVID-19. Study as a whole: There were acute and convalescent COVID-19 samples, and they came from the United States, Italy and Spain. From T cells, B-cell-depleted T cells, or PBMCs came the material, which was cDNA or gDNA.

In the original workflow: Researchers report that nucleated cell counts were estimated from reference gene primer amplification. Sequencing was performed with immunoSEQ multiplex PCR; in TCRdb, only in-frame clones are kept and a portion is missing. V, J and clone size were drawn from that table, and D and trimming were deduced from the DNA. Of tens of thousands of clones listed, more than 90% are singletons. Germline CDR1 is SGDLS and CDR2 is YYNGEE. The V gene lost 0 bases and the J gene lost 3 bases, with 15 bases spanning the gap. This CDR3 contains 16 residues. V gene TRBV9 combines with J gene TRBJ2-5, with D perhaps matching TRBD1 (6 bases). Sequencing used peripheral blood. The source is a man aged 55 to 70 with acute or convalescent COVID-19. The CDR3 region is CASSVGGTIGEETQYF. CDR3 nucleotides: TGTGCCAGCAGCGTAGGGGGGACAATTGGCGAAGAGACCCAGTACTTC. The complete variable domain, with remaining parts taken from reference TRBV9 and TRBJ2-5, reads DSGVTQTPKHLITATGQRVTLRCSPRSGDLSVYWYQQSLDQGLQFLIQYYNGEERAKGNILERFSAQQFPDLHSELNLSSLELGDSALYFCASSVGGTIGEETQYFGPGTRLLVL.